The T cell receptor (beta chain) described here comes from a study of cytomegalovirus exposure and HLA in healthy donors (dated by TCRdb to about 2017). At the level of the whole study: In an earlier analysis of about 560 of the donors, 250 to 350 Gb of sequence data and 90 million to 120 million unique TCR beta sequences from about 179 million T cells were reported. The study aimed to test whether cataloging public T cell receptors could reveal signatures of past pathogen exposure. Around 300 gigabases of sequencing data and some 85 million unique TCR sequences were included in an early release covering 550 to 650 HLA-typed donors. Rather than drawing on any new phenotypic data, the later analysis identified candidate immune exposures from TCR beta sequences and the way those sequences occurred across donors. Genome-wide SNP genotypes for about 65% of the 666 donors were used in a later genetic analysis, which treated that subset as a discovery cohort. To decide whether each TCR beta V gene segment behaved as functional or pseudogenic, an earlier analysis of some 600 of the donors relied on high-throughput TCR beta sequencing. Donor age, sex, ethnicity and CMV serostatus were compiled alongside the repertoire data. Typing coverage differed by locus: A, B, C, DRB1 and DQB1 were typed in roughly 620-640 donors, DQA1 in about 510, DPA1 in approximately 610, and DPB1 in about 450. Among the 398 genotyped donors, under 90% belonged to the genetic ancestry cluster associated with self-reported Caucasian donors. A separate validation cohort of about 110 different subjects was used in addition to the roughly 620-subject first cohort. HLA typing covered class I and class II loci at four-digit resolution. The study combined high-throughput TCR immunosequencing, statistical association of individual TCRs with disease status, and machine learning to predict cytomegalovirus infection status. All discovery cohort repertoires had been generated on a single sequencing platform. Several DR-DQ haplotypes were treated as single units for association and clustering because of strong linkage in the cohort. To study patterns of TCR occurrence, a later analysis re-analyzed previously published TCR beta repertoires from several hundred donors and added high-resolution HLA genotyping. Using immunosequencing, the study profiled T cell repertoires from 550 to 750 subjects and related those repertoires to cytomegalovirus serostatus. Across 398 genotyped donors of the cohort, an average of approximately 240,000 unique TCR beta nucleotide sequences per donor were sequenced, and roughly 20% of those sequences were non-productive.

According to the germline V gene (reference sequence), CDR1 reads MNHNY and CDR2 reads SVGAGI. V gives up 0 bases and J gives up 9 bases, and the segment between their germline ends measures 9 bases. The CDR3 sequence holds 14 residues, the cysteine and phenylalanine included. Solely the CDR3 DNA is kept, with 42 bases framed from the first base. As concerns this clone: Which antigen it targets is not known. Base qualities are not provided; no much larger clone lies one nucleotide away.

The cohort was made up of hundreds of healthy bone marrow donors. At the time of sampling, all cohort members were nominally healthy, though unrecorded immune exposures were likely present. The donor tested CMV seronegative and was one of the 352 seronegative cohort members. A peripheral blood sample was provided by each donor, and peripheral blood mononuclear cells were used for TCR beta sequencing. The Qiagen DNeasy Blood Extraction Kit was used to extract genomic DNA from the blood cell samples. Library construction relied on the immunoSEQ multiplex PCR assay. For the multiplex PCR, a mixture combining 60 forward primers for TCR Vbeta segments and 13 reverse primers for TCR Jbeta segments was used. The CDR3 region of rearranged TCR beta genes was amplified from genomic DNA with a multiplex PCR assay. The amplified TCR beta libraries were sequenced on the Illumina HiSeq System as 87-base-pair reads. The study's processing was this. In a later analysis, some 80 million unique TCR beta chains were counted across the 500 to 850 repertoires, and approximately 9.9 million of these chains were shared by at least two donors. Raw reads were error-corrected and collapsed into unique sequences by a nearest-neighbor algorithm in which closely related sequences were merged to remove PCR and sequencing errors. Alignment of CDR3 sequences to IMGT reference sequences was used to assign V, D and J gene segments. For a sequence to be retained, at least a six-nucleotide match to both a V gene segment and a J gene segment was required. A rearrangement counted as productive if the CDR3 had no stop codons and remained in frame with V and J, and every other rearrangement counted as non-productive. Following IMGT convention, CDR3 was defined as the stretch from the second conserved V-encoded cysteine to the conserved J-encoded phenylalanine. The earlier analysis of about 610 of the donors excluded sequences that lacked an unambiguous match to a single V gene segment. An earlier analysis of roughly 590 of the donors called V segments functional above 56.7% productive rearrangements and segregating when the between-donor standard deviation exceeded 5%. A statistical classification framework was built for diagnosing cytomegalovirus status from the catalog of TCR beta chain sequences. V and J gene assignment, in a later analysis, came from comparing TCR nucleotide sequences with IMGT/GENE-DB human TR gene sequences. In a later analysis, CDR3 sequences and most-parsimonious VDJ recombination scenarios were assigned using the TCRdist pipeline. A later analysis defined each TCR beta chain by its CDR3 amino acid sequence plus V-gene family, and excluded reads lacking a unique V-gene family. In a later analysis, fewer than 650 highly shared, low-generation-probability nucleotide sequences were removed to address suspected cross-contamination and a sequencing artifact. In a later analysis, a clonal expansion index for each public chain was calculated from normalized within-repertoire ranks of inferred template counts. In a later analysis, generation probabilities were computed with a VDJ recombination model fitted to out-of-frame rearrangements, and the resulting probabilities were checked against IGoR. Hypergeometric tests were used in a later analysis to score TCR-TCR, TCR-HLA and TCR-CMV co-occurrence, with a repertoire-size bias correction applied to the TCR pairs. In a later analysis, false discovery rates were estimated by permuting HLA or CMV assignments 20 times. A later analysis grouped co-occurring TCRs with DBSCAN, adding TCRdist sequence similarity when clustering within HLA-allele-positive subsets. Repertoires with fewer than 30,000 or more than 120,000 public chains, plus five repertoires with anomalous nucleotide sharing, were excluded from co-occurrence clustering. In its TCRdb copy, this immuneACCESS table keeps in-frame sequences only and misses some clones. Where compared with another copy, unresolved V genes explain less than half of these, and the others have no known cause. Clone size and the V and J calls come from that table; the DNA yielded D and trimming. This sample comprises 200,000 to 250,000 clones, roughly four fifths of them detected only once. Over 0.5% of the sample rests with the top ten.

What the research found in general, with its limitations: Several of the top co-occurrence clusters appeared to be linked to parvovirus B19, influenza, CMV and Epstein-Barr virus, according to a later analysis. Linkage disequilibrium might explain the correlated functional status among segregating V segments, but an unknown experimental factor could not be excluded. Roughly uniform sequencing depth across donors was assumed in presence/absence analyses, although this assumption may not hold. The earlier analysis of 587 of the donors excluded 15 to 20 rarely observed V segments, including chromosome 9 orphons, because counts were too low. The authors suggested that the approach could potentially be extended to other disease states and immunological phenotypes. Most TCR sequences were seen in very few donors, while some public TCRs were found in many individuals. In the study, approximately 160 TCR beta chains were listed as associated with cytomegalovirus. When HLA alleles, especially DR and DQ, strongly co-occurred, attributing TCR associations to individual alleles was difficult. In an earlier analysis of fewer than 700 of the donors, most TCR beta V segments appeared in productive rearrangements about 87% or about 30% of the time, broadly matching IMGT annotations. In both the original and validation cohorts, the classifier was reported to diagnose cytomegalovirus status with high specificity and sensitivity. For the cohort, immune exposure information was limited to CMV serostatus. Because HLA typing was missing for some donors at each locus, association tests included only the typed subset. An association between a missense DCLRE1C variant and V-gene and J-gene trimming of TCR beta chains was found in a later genetic analysis and replicated in an independent cohort. In a later analysis, the rate of TCR association differed among HLA loci, with DRB1 alleles having the most associated TCRs and HLA-C alleles having the fewest. Some IMGT-functional V segments, including TRBV6-2 and TRBV6-3, could not be told apart with the 87-base-pair reads, so those segments were excluded. A later analysis associated some 17,000 TCR beta sequences with specific HLA alleles at a false discovery rate of 0.05. In a later analysis, HLA-associated TCR beta chains were found to be more clonally expanded and to have lower generation probabilities than equally common non-associated chains. A further reported finding was that TCR beta sequences accurately predicted the HLA-A and HLA-B alleles for most subjects in the first cohort. Compared with the roughly 670-donor mean, donors in an Asian-associated ancestry cluster had fewer N-insertions in productive TCRs, according to a later genetic analysis. The cohort was sequenced for TCR beta chains only, and without alpha or paired-chain data the features that could be detected were limited. In a later analysis, most CMV-associated TCR beta chains were found to appear HLA-restricted, with HLA associations seemingly driven largely by CMV exposure. In vitro tests confirmed that a few of the cytomegalovirus-associated TCR beta chains recognize cytomegalovirus antigens. A cluster of highly shared sequence variants was judged likely to be a technical artifact of the sequencing pipeline.

The rearrangement combines TRBV6-6 with TRBJ1-6; matching of 6 bases hints at TRBD1 as the D gene. The sample comprised PBMCs. This clonotype was sampled from a woman aged 40 to 50 in good health and CMV-seronegative. Here is the DNA: TGTGCCAGCAGTTACTCAGGGGGTGGTTCACCCCTCCACTTT. This sequence encodes CASSYSGGGSPLHF.